These T cell receptor beta chains were read from a single sample in a study of T cell repertoires in aging, cancer and after chemotherapy. MiXCR, run by TCRdb on the multiplex PCR reads, gives a single entry per CDR3 protein. The table records 7,500 or so distinct CDR3 sequences, over 35% of them present only once. Specimen: blood. Receptors originate from a human donor in good health. Each CDR3 is given with its conserved first and last residue.

J gene,V gene,CDR3 protein
TRBJ1-5,TRBV6-1,CASSVWQGGNQPQHF
TRBJ1-1,TRBV12-3/TRBV12-4,CASSGTANTEAFF
TRBJ2-3,TRBV7-2,CASSFAGGDTQYF
TRBJ2-1,TRBV6-5,CASSLLAGGPHEQFF
TRBJ2-3,TRBV19,CASSSIRTQYF
TRBJ2-1,TRBV7-2,CASSLVGGLSDEQFF
TRBJ2-5,TRBV4-1,CASSRRAGLGQGETQYF
TRBJ2-1,TRBV6-5,CASSYPRPGRGYNEQFF
TRBJ1-1,TRBV12-3/TRBV12-4,CASSRNRGLGNTEAFF
TRBJ2-4,TRBV6-5,CASSIQVGKNIQYF
TRBJ2-3,TRBV2,CASSRDSTDTQYF
TRBJ2-3,TRBV4-3,CASSQAFGLPTDTQYF
TRBJ2-5,TRBV6-1,CASSEGGRAGGSETQYF
TRBJ1-1,TRBV27,CASSLVTGTEAFF
TRBJ2-7,TRBV18,CASSPRQGTYEQYF
TRBJ2-5,TRBV20-1,CSARDSAGGQGQETQYF
TRBJ2-5,TRBV6-5,CASRTGLGETQYF
TRBJ2-5,TRBV6-5,CASTRGGGEETQYF
TRBJ2-1,TRBV24-1,CATSDTSSAAYNEQFF
TRBJ2-7,TRBV20-1,CSARAQGLLEYEQYF
TRBJ2-7,TRBV6-5,CASSYSLTGHRYEQYF
TRBJ1-5,TRBV6-5,CASRGPQGLSFNQPQHF
TRBJ1-3,TRBV6-5,CASKQISGNTIYF
TRBJ2-7,TRBV30,CAWDRDRIYEQYF
TRBJ2-7,TRBV27,CASSLSGQGVPYEQYF
TRBJ2-5,TRBV20-1,CSATTLAIETQYF
TRBJ2-5,TRBV4-1,CASSQDRASGQETQYF
TRBJ1-2,TRBV27,CASSRYGNYGYTF
TRBJ1-2,TRBV19,CASSPQVGAASNPYGYTF